What follows are 18 T cell receptor beta chains derived from one specimen sequenced in a study of molecular identifiers for immune sequencing clone quantification. TCRdb fed the PCR reads into MiXCR, producing one record per CDR3 protein. Altogether 250,000 to 350,000 distinct CDR3 sequences are present, 20% to 25% being singletons, with the ten largest covering approximately 0.83%. The source material was naive CD8+ T cells from blood, with Jurkat cell RNA spiked in. The subset is: FACS-sorted CD8+CD4-CCR7+CD45RA+ naive T cells. Receptors originate from a human donor in good health. Some libraries in this study had Jurkat cell RNA spiked in.

This clonotype occurred many times. CDR3 region: CASSSHLGDEAKNIQYF. The CDR3 coding sequence is TGCGCCAGCAGCAGCCACTTGGGCGATGAGGCCAAAAACATTCAGTACTTC. The chain combines TRBV5-1 with TRBJ2-4, with unresolved D. Germline-derived CDR1 and CDR2 are SGHRS and YFSETQ. V lost 4 bases and J 1 base, leaving 18 bases between the germline ends. The CDR3 is 17 residues long.

A word on this clonotype: This may arise from a read error, as a much more abundant clone is one base away. This chain joins TRBV6-2 or TRBV6-3 and TRBJ1-5; D ambiguous. Germline V gene sequence: CDR1 MNHEY, CDR2 SVGEGT. The V and J ends lost 5 bases and 2 bases respectively, with 10 bases between them. The CDR3 totals 14 residues. CDR3 in DNA: TGTGCCAGCAGTGGAGGCGTCGGCAATCAGCCCCAGCATTTT. Its protein is CASSGGVGNQPQHF.

The table lists this clonotype with many counts. V usage is TRBV29-1 and J usage is TRBJ2-3; TRBD2 aligns across 9 bases. With 6 bases clipped from V and 3 bases from J, the junction kept 4 bases outside the gene matches. The length of the CDR3 is 13 residues. Germline V gene sequence: CDR1 SQVTM, CDR2 ANQGSEA. The CDR3 is CSVSSGTTDTQYF. The CDR3, as DNA: TGCAGCGTGTCTAGCGGGACAACAGATACGCAGTATTTT.

The V gene is TRBV10-3, the J gene TRBJ1-2; no clear D. The ends were cut back, 0 bases at V and 5 bases at J, with 7 bases in the middle. The V gene's germline CDR1 is ENHRY and CDR2 SYGVKD. The CDR3 spans 13 residues. CDR3 nucleotides: TGTGCCATCAGTGAGTCCCCGGATTATGGCTACACCTTC. Translated: CAISESPDYGYTF.

This clonotype was counted many times. The CDR3 nucleotides read TGTGCCAGCAGTCTACAGGGATTGAACACTGAAGCTTTCTTT. It encodes CASSLQGLNTEAFF. The genes are TRBV28 and TRBJ1-1; the D gene is possibly TRBD1 (6 bases). V was trimmed by 5 bases and J by 0 bases, leaving 10 bases between them. Germline V lookup: CDR1 MDHEN, CDR2 SYDVKM. This CDR3 spans 14 amino acids.

V is TRBV12-3 or TRBV12-4 and J is TRBJ2-1; tentative D call: TRBD2 (5 bases). There are 16 residues in the CDR3. V was clipped by 1 base and J by 10 bases, with 20 bases between them. The chain's CDR3 is CASSLGASGGPSEQFF. The DNA of the CDR3 is TGTGCCAGCAGTTTAGGGGCGAGCGGTGGGCCATCCGAGCAGTTCTTC.

This clonotype was counted at least ten times. The V and J genes are TRBV28 and TRBJ1-4, with 9 bases that match TRBD1. CDR1 is MDHEN and CDR2 is SYDVKM in the germline V gene. The V and J ends lost 3 bases and 7 bases, in that order; junction bases with no gene match: 3. The CDR3 has 14 amino acids. The CDR3 loop reads CASSFGTGPEKLFF. DNA for the CDR3: TGTGCCAGCAGTTTTGGGACAGGGCCTGAAAAACTGTTTTTT.

The chain carries TRBV10-3 and TRBJ2-7, with D hard to call. CDR1 and CDR2 from the germline V gene are ENHRY and SYGVKD. The CDR3 is 17 amino acids. V was clipped by 2 bases and J by 0 bases, with 17 bases between them. The CDR3 nucleotides read TGTGCCATCAGTGAGGTAGGAAGGACCCCCCTCTCCTACGAGCAGTACTTC. Its translation: CAISEVGRTPLSYEQYF.

In the case of this clonotype: At one end the junction does not follow the germline gene, possibly because of a read error. The rearrangement joins TRBV6-2 or TRBV6-3 to TRBJ2-1; TRBD1 might be the D (6 bases). The CDR3 loop spans 15 amino acids. In germline, CDR1 is MNHEY, CDR2 SVGEGT. The CDR3 protein is CASRLDRSSYNEQLF. In nucleotides, the CDR3 is TGTGCCAGCAGGTTAGACAGGAGCTCCTACAATGAGCAGCTCTTC.

This clonotype has at least ten counts. This rearrangement joins TRBV30 to TRBJ2-1; D uncertain. Germline CDR1 GTSNPN, CDR2 SVGIG (reference sequence). This CDR3 is 13 amino acids long. Trimming removed 2 bases at V and 0 bases at J, with 5 bases between. CDR3 sequence reads: CAWSYSSYNEQFF. The CDR3 nucleotides are TGTGCCTGGAGTTATAGCTCCTACAATGAGCAGTTCTTC.

This chain uses TRBV28 with TRBJ2-3; 14 bases map to TRBD2. J lost 6 bases, V lost 3 bases, and 8 bases had no gene match. The germline gives CDR1 MDHEN, CDR2 SYDVKM. The CDR3 covers 17 residues. CDR3: CASSFLGLAGVEDTQYF. The CDR3 DNA reads TGTGCCAGCAGTTTCCTGGGACTAGCGGGAGTAGAGGATACGCAGTATTTT.

This clonotype was found many times. The chain employs TRBV27 and TRBJ1-2; 10 bases agree with TRBD1. V lost 5 bases, J lost 6 bases, and 9 bases stayed unmatched. Germline V lookup: CDR1 MNHEY, CDR2 SMNVEV (reference sequence). This CDR3 has 15 amino acids. CDR3 nucleotides: TGTGCCAGCAGTCTGGGACAGGGGCTTGTCGATGGCTACACCTTC. It codes for CASSLGQGLVDGYTF.

This clonotype was observed at least ten times. The chain uses TRBV5-1 and TRBJ2-7; possible D gene TRBD1, 6 bases. The V gene lost 1 base and the J gene lost 5 bases, with 10 bases spanning the gap. Germline lookup yields CDR1 SGHRS and CDR2 YFSETQ. The CDR3 totals 13 residues. The CDR3 DNA follows: TGCGCCAGCAGCTTGCCACAGGGAGACGAGCAGTACTTC. Its translation: CASSLPQGDEQYF.

Regarding this clonotype: A much larger clone lies one base from this, so it may be a read error. The CDR3 sequence is CASSPQGLAGVLVQFF. In DNA form, the CDR3 reads TGTGCCAGCAGCCCTCAAGGACTAGCGGGAGTTCTTGTGCAGTTCTTC. V gene TRBV14 combines with J gene TRBJ2-1, with 13 bases fitting TRBD2. The germline gives CDR1 SGHDN, CDR2 FVKESK. The CDR3 runs to 16 residues. V lost 4 bases and J lost 12; bases outside the gene matches: 12.

Note on this clonotype: A much larger clone lies a single base off, so this may be a read error. The V and J genes are TRBV28 and TRBJ2-7; D perhaps matches TRBD1 (5 bases). Trimming pared 3 bases from V and 2 bases from J, leaving 17 bases between. CDR1 is MDHEN and CDR2 is SYDVKM in the germline V gene. The CDR3 loop spans 16 amino acids. The CDR3 DNA follows: TGTGCCAGCAGTTTCTCAGGCAGGGCCGAAACCTACGAGCAGTACTTC. This sequence encodes CASSFSGRAETYEQYF.

Many counts were recorded for this clonotype. The chain employs TRBV7-9 and TRBJ2-3, with 10 bases matching TRBD2. CDR1 is SEHNR, CDR2 FQNEAQ, per germline (reference sequence). J lost 1 base, V lost 5 bases, and 3 bases had no gene match. The length of the CDR3 is 15 residues. The DNA for the CDR3 is TGTGCCAGCAGCATCGGGACTAGCGGCACAGATACGCAGTATTTT. Protein: CASSIGTSGTDTQYF.

In this sample, this clonotype turned up many times. J is TRBJ2-2 and V is TRBV5-1; 7 bases are shared with TRBD1. CDR3 size: 15 residues. Germline V CDR1 and CDR2: SGHRS, YFSETQ. Trimming took 4 bases from V and 3 from J; bases not matched to a gene: 6. Here the CDR3 DNA reads TGCGCCAGCAGCCTAGGGGACAGCTACACCGGGGAGCTGTTTTTT. Its protein is CASSLGDSYTGELFF. The full variable domain, its missing parts supplied by reference TRBV5-1 and TRBJ2-2, is KAGVTQTPRYLIKTRGQQVTLSCSPISGHRSVSWYQQTPGQGLQFLFEYFSETQRNKGNFPGRFSGRQFSNSRSEMNVSTLELGDSALYLCASSLGDSYTGELFFGEGSRLTVL.

In its sample, this clonotype was seen a few times. The chain recombines TRBV3-1 with TRBJ2-5; 14 bases map to TRBD2. This CDR3 has 17 amino acids. Germline V gene data show CDR1 as LGHDT and CDR2 as YNNKEL (reference sequence). Trimming removed 4 bases from V and 5 bases from J; junction bases left unmatched: 9. The CDR3 nucleotides are TGTGCCAGCAGCCCGATTGGACTAGCGGGGGGTCCCGAGACCCAGTACTTC. Translated: CASSPIGLAGGPETQYF.